This T cell receptor beta chain was profiled in a study of CD8 T cells in Susac syndrome. Study-wide points: Individuals included in the TCR sequencing and HLA analysis were acknowledged by the study to be relatively few in number.

As regards this clonotype: Its antigen is not identified.

When the RNA was reverse transcribed, random hexamers were used with an input of 0.5 to 1 ug. Across 54 Vbeta and 13 Jbeta, TCR beta CDR3 was amplified with immunoSEQ multiplex PCR. One entry per CDR3 protein results from TCRdb running MiXCR on the immunoSEQ multiplex PCR reads. Here the sample spans around 170,000 distinct CDR3 sequences, about 91% being singletons. Germline loops: CDR1 SGHRS, CDR2 YFSETQ. The CDR3 has 14 amino acids. Trimming left V 3 bases short and J 1 base short, with 10 bases between. Sequencing of TCR beta was performed on blood CD8+ T cells and on blood CD4+ T cells. TEMRA cells were enriched by FACS, and CD4+ and CD8+ T cells were negatively isolated.

The TCR was taken from a human donor in good health. Sequences were obtained from CD4+ T cells from PBMCs. The chain couples TRBV5-1 to TRBJ2-5, with D maybe TRBD1 (6 bases). The CDR3 region has the DNA TGCGCCAGCAGCTCCAGGGGATTCCAAGAGACCCAGTACTTC. Protein sequence: CASSSRGFQETQYF.